Shown below are 29 T cell receptor beta chains from a single sample sequenced in a study of brain T cells in children with intractable seizures. TCRdb keeps only in-frame clones here, not all; method: immunoSEQ multiplex PCR. Of 80,000 or so clones in the sample, about 90% were seen once. This sample comprised peripheral blood, obtained at surgery. The receptors originated from a girl aged 2-10 years with Rasmussen encephalitis and intractable seizures.

The V and J genes are TRBV6-5 and TRBJ1-2; D gene uncertain. The V gene lost 2 bases and the J gene lost 8 bases, with 6 bases spanning the gap. CDR3 length: 11 residues. Germline V gene lookup returns CDR1 MNHEY and CDR2 SVGAGI. CDR3 protein: CASSYGGGYTF. The CDR3 coding sequence is TGTGCCAGCAGTTACGGTGGGGGCTACACCTTC.

The chain links TRBV19 to TRBJ2-4, with 10 nucleotides matching TRBD2. Germline CDR1 and CDR2: LNHDA and SQIVND (reference sequence). This CDR3 is 15 amino acids long. V was pared by 7 bases and J by 3 bases, with 6 bases of the junction left unmatched. For the CDR3, the DNA is TGTGCCAGTATGTGGGTAGCGGGAGGCAAAAACATTCAGTACTTC. It codes for CASMWVAGGKNIQYF.

This clone was found once. The V gene is TRBV14, the J gene TRBJ2-1; D remains ambiguous. CDR1 SGHDN and CDR2 FVKESK come from the germline V gene. The germline V and J ends were trimmed by 4 bases and 6 bases, with 10 bases remaining between them. This CDR3 has 13 residues. CDR3 bases: TGTGCCAGCAGCCGGCCACAGCTCAATGAGCAGTTCTTC. It translates to CASSRPQLNEQFF.

This chain uses TRBV2 with TRBJ1-1, with unresolved D. The CDR3 length is 13 residues. The ends were cut back, 8 bases at V and 1 base at J, with 11 bases in the middle. Germline CDR1 and CDR2: SNHLY and FYNNEI. The CDR3 sequence is CASPAPRNTEAFF. The DNA of the CDR3 is TGTGCCAGCCCGGCACCAAGGAACACTGAAGCTTTCTTT.

The CDR3 nucleotides are TGTGCCAGCAGCCCAGATCGGTTAATGAACACTGAAGCTTTCTTT. Amino acids: CASSPDRLMNTEAFF. The chain employs TRBV11-1 and TRBJ1-1; D remains ambiguous. Trimming left V 5 bases short and J 0 bases short, with 13 bases between. This CDR3 is 15 amino acids long. Per germline, CDR1 SGHAT and CDR2 FQDESV (reference sequence). The full variable domain, completed using reference TRBV11-1 and TRBJ1-1, is EAEVAQSPRYKITEKSQAVAFWCDPISGHATLYWYRQILGQGPELLVQFQDESVVDDSQLPKDRFSAERLKGVDSTLKIQPAELGDSAMYLCASSPDRLMNTEAFFGQGTRLTVV.

This chain links TRBV11-3 with TRBJ2-1, with D perhaps TRBD1 or TRBD2 (5 bases each). Trimming took 3 bases from V and 9 from J, leaving 12 bases between them. CDR3 length equals 13 residues. The germline CDR1 and CDR2 sequences are SGHNT and YENEEA. The CDR3 DNA follows: TGTGCCAGCAGCTTGGGGGTGTACGCTGAGCAGTTCTTC. Amino acids: CASSLGVYAEQFF. Full variable domain (rest looked up from reference TRBV11-3 and TRBJ2-1): EAGVVQSPRYKIIEKKQPVAFWCNPISGHNTLYWYLQNLGQGPELLIRYENEEAVDDSQLPKDRFSAERLKGVDSTLKIQPAELGDSAVYLCASSLGVYAEQFFGPGTRLTVL.

CDR3 sequence: CASSLAKTGGHQETQYF. CDR3 coding DNA: TGTGCCAGCAGCTTGGCCAAGACGGGGGGACATCAAGAGACCCAGTACTTC. V gene TRBV5-4 combines with J gene TRBJ2-5, with D tentatively TRBD2 (7 bases). Trimming removed 0 bases from V and 2 bases from J, with 17 bases in between. The CDR3 totals 17 residues. Germline CDR1 and CDR2: SGHNT and YYREEE (reference sequence).

This clone turned up a few times. The gene calls are TRBV7-9 and TRBJ2-7, with D hard to call. The germline V gene encodes CDR1 SEHNR and CDR2 FQNEAQ (reference sequence). The V end was cut by 5 bases, the J end by 2 bases, with 28 bases between. The CDR3 runs 19 residues. The CDR3 nucleotides are TGTGCCAGCAGCCCAAACCCGGTGCTCGCAGGAACTGAAACCTACGAGCAGTACTTC. Translation: CASSPNPVLAGTETYEQYF. The full variable domain, its missing parts supplied by reference TRBV7-9 and TRBJ2-7, is DTGVSQNPRHKITKRGQNVTFRCDPISEHNRLYWYRQTLGQGPEFLTYFQNEAQLEKSRLLSDRFSAERPKGSFSTLEIQRTEQGDSAMYLCASSPNPVLAGTETYEQYFGPGTRLTVT.

In this sample, this clone turned up once. The chain recombines TRBV6-1 with TRBJ1-3, with unresolved D. V dropped 2 bases and J dropped 2 bases, with 7 bases sitting between them. CDR1 and CDR2 (germline): MNHNS, SASEGT. This CDR3 comprises 14 residues. DNA for the CDR3: TGTGCCAGCAGTGAACGGGGTCCTGGAAACACCATATATTTT. Encoded protein: CASSERGPGNTIYF.

The rearrangement uses TRBV12-3 or TRBV12-4 and TRBJ1-1; unclear D gene. V gave up 6 bases and J gave up 0 bases, with 2 bases separating them. The CDR3 totals 11 residues. The CDR3: CASRMNTEAFF. Written as DNA, the CDR3 is TGTGCCAGCAGGATGAACACTGAAGCTTTCTTT.

The CDR3 sequence is CASSYSALGGTQYF. The CDR3 DNA sequence: TGTGCCAGCAGTTACTCGGCCCTCGGGGGTACGCAGTATTTT. This rearrangement joins TRBV6-5 to TRBJ2-3; possible D gene TRBD2, 6 bases. This CDR3 comprises 14 residues. V lost 0 bases to trimming and J lost 8 bases, with 12 bases between them. CDR1 and CDR2 (germline): MNHEY, SVGAGI.

The chain carries TRBV6-6 and TRBJ2-1, with D perhaps matching TRBD2 (6 bases). Germline V lookup: CDR1 MNHNY, CDR2 SVGAGI (reference sequence). V was trimmed by 2 bases and J by 6 bases, leaving 11 bases between them. This CDR3 is built from 14 residues. The CDR3 region has the DNA TGTGCCAGCAGTTACCCCGGAGGGGCCAATGAGCAGTTCTTC. This encodes CASSYPGGANEQFF.

V usage is TRBV4-1 and J usage is TRBJ2-7; 7 bases are shared with TRBD1. Germline assignment: CDR1 MGHRA and CDR2 YSYEKL. The CDR3 loop spans 14 amino acids. V lost 5 bases, J lost 5 bases, and 9 bases stayed unmatched. CDR3 loop: CASSENRGDNEQYF. In DNA form, the CDR3 reads TGCGCCAGCAGCGAGAACAGGGGAGACAACGAGCAGTACTTC.

The rearrangement joins TRBV28 to TRBJ2-7; D uncertain. The V and J ends lost 3 bases and 5 bases respectively, with 8 bases between them. The CDR3 is 12 amino acids. Germline assignment: CDR1 MDHEN and CDR2 SYDVKM. CDR3 amino acids: CASSFGGDEQYF. The CDR3, as DNA: TGTGCCAGCAGTTTTGGCGGCGACGAGCAGTACTTC.

The rearrangement links TRBV7-9 to TRBJ2-3; a weak D match, TRBD1 (5 bases). Deletions cut 5 bases from V and 4 bases from J, with 16 bases between. CDR1 and CDR2 from the germline V gene are SEHNR and FQNEAQ (reference sequence). The CDR3 runs 15 residues. This chain's CDR3 is CASSISAVGADTQYF. CDR3 in DNA: TGTGCCAGCAGCATTAGTGCAGTAGGGGCAGATACGCAGTATTTT. Complete variable domain (other parts from reference TRBV7-9 and TRBJ2-3): DTGVSQNPRHKITKRGQNVTFRCDPISEHNRLYWYRQTLGQGPEFLTYFQNEAQLEKSRLLSDRFSAERPKGSFSTLEIQRTEQGDSAMYLCASSISAVGADTQYFGPGTRLTVL.

This clone was seen just once. The V and J genes are TRBV6-4 and TRBJ2-3; 10 bases fit TRBD2. The CDR3 has 15 residues. The ends lost 0 bases at V and 4 bases at J; junction bases unmatched: 1. Germline CDR1 MRHNA, CDR2 SNTAGT. The CDR3 DNA reads as TGTGCCAGCAGTGACTCAGCGGGAGGGCCAGATACGCAGTATTTT. Protein: CASSDSAGGPDTQYF.

CDR3 loop: CASPLTSTDTQYF. The CDR3 DNA sequence: TGTGCCAGCCCACTGACTAGCACAGATACGCAGTATTTT. The gene calls are TRBV7-9 and TRBJ2-3; D is unclear. Germline V gene data show CDR1 as SEHNR and CDR2 as FQNEAQ (reference sequence). V was trimmed by 8 bases and J by 0 bases, leaving 9 bases between them. The CDR3 has 13 residues. The whole variable domain, filled in from reference TRBV7-9 and TRBJ2-3, reads DTGVSQNPRHKITKRGQNVTFRCDPISEHNRLYWYRQTLGQGPEFLTYFQNEAQLEKSRLLSDRFSAERPKGSFSTLEIQRTEQGDSAMYLCASPLTSTDTQYFGPGTRLTVL.

The rearrangement joins TRBV25-1 to TRBJ2-5; 9 bases are a match to TRBD2. V was clipped by 3 bases and J by 5 bases; unmatched bases: 10. In germline, CDR1 is MGHDK, CDR2 SYGVNS. There are 16 residues in the CDR3. The CDR3 DNA sequence: TGTGCCAGCAGTGAGCGGAGCGGGAGGCCCAGGGAGACCCAGTACTTC. Amino acid sequence: CASSERSGRPRETQYF.

V is TRBV9 and J is TRBJ1-1, with TRBD1 matching 11 bases. The CDR3 runs to 15 residues. V lost 4 bases and J lost 6; bases outside the gene matches: 8. Germline CDR1 SGDLS, CDR2 YYNGEE. The DNA for the CDR3 is TGTGCCAGCAGCATCGGGACAGGGGGACGGGCTGAAGCTTTCTTT. This encodes CASSIGTGGRAEAFF. Full variable domain (missing parts from reference TRBV9 and TRBJ1-1): DSGVTQTPKHLITATGQRVTLRCSPRSGDLSVYWYQQSLDQGLQFLIQYYNGEERAKGNILERFSAQQFPDLHSELNLSSLELGDSALYFCASSIGTGGRAEAFFGQGTRLTVV.

This rearrangement joins TRBV4-2 to TRBJ2-6; D is unclear. The CDR3 is 16 amino acids. Looked up from germline, CDR1 is LGHNA and CDR2 is YNFKEQ. The V end lost 1 base, the J end lost 0 bases, and 7 bases lay between the germline ends. CDR3 sequence reads: CASSQAVSSGANVLTF. The CDR3 coding sequence is TGTGCCAGCAGCCAAGCAGTTAGCTCTGGGGCCAACGTCCTGACTTTC.

This sequence joins TRBV24-1 and TRBJ2-1, with 10 positions matching TRBD2. This CDR3 is 15 amino acids long. The ends lost 5 bases at V and 7 bases at J; junction bases unmatched: 7. CDR1 KGHDR and CDR2 SFDVKD come from the germline V gene. CDR3 amino acids: CATSGAGGPVNEQFF. The CDR3 DNA reads as TGTGCCACCAGTGGAGCGGGGGGGCCGGTAAATGAGCAGTTCTTC.

V gene TRBV18 combines with J gene TRBJ1-2; no clear D. The germline V gene has CDR1 KGHSH and CDR2 LQKENI. The CDR3 loop spans 16 amino acids. With 3 bases removed from V and 3 bases from J, the gap between germline ends came to 17 bases. The CDR3 nucleotides read TGTGCCAGCTCACCCCCAAGCGGTAGCAAGGACTATGGCTACACCTTC. Protein: CASSPPSGSKDYGYTF.

This clone showed up just a few times. V and J are TRBV5-5 and TRBJ1-5; D unclear. In germline, CDR1 is SGHKS, CDR2 YYEKEE (reference sequence). The CDR3 is 13 amino acids. Trimming cost V 2 bases and J 2 bases, with 5 bases left between them. The DNA of the CDR3 is TGTGCCAGCAGCTTCGAGGGCAATCAGCCCCAGCATTTT. Translating it yields CASSFEGNQPQHF.

This sequence joins TRBV24-1 and TRBJ1-2, with TRBD1 identical over 7 bases. The CDR3 runs 15 residues. V lost 2 bases, J lost 4 bases, and 6 bases stayed unmatched. CDR1 and CDR2 (germline): KGHDR, SFDVKD. The DNA of the CDR3 is TGTGCCACCAGTGATTCTACCGGGACAGTCTATGGCTACACCTTC. Translating gives CATSDSTGTVYGYTF.

This sequence joins TRBV6-5 and TRBJ2-7, with 7 positions matching TRBD2. V dropped 0 bases and J dropped 12; count of bases not matched to a gene: 11. The CDR3 covers 14 residues. Germline lookup yields CDR1 MNHEY and CDR2 SVGAGI. CDR3 DNA sequence: TGTGCCAGCAGTTACTCTGGGGGGGAGGGTAAAGGGTACTTC. It is translated as CASSYSGGEGKGYF.

By share, this clone counts as large. The gene calls are TRBV7-3 and TRBJ2-3; TRBD2 might be the D (6 bases). The V and J ends lost 0 bases and 4 bases respectively, with 11 bases between them. CDR1 and CDR2 (germline): SGHTA, FQGTGA. The CDR3 is 15 residues long. The CDR3 spells CASSLTGGLADTQYF. In DNA, the CDR3 is TGTGCCAGCAGCTTAACGGGGGGTCTCGCAGATACGCAGTATTTT.

About this clone: Different DNA sequences within this sample yield the same CDR3. The V gene is TRBV11-2, the J gene TRBJ2-7, with a weak D call TRBD1 (6 bases). Germline V CDR1 and CDR2: SGHAT, FQNNGV. The CDR3 runs 14 residues. Deletions cut 3 bases from V and 0 bases from J, with 9 bases between. The CDR3 DNA reads as TGTGCCAGCAGCTTTGCGGACAGCTCCTACGAGCAGTACTTC. Amino acids: CASSFADSSYEQYF.

The CDR3 loop reads CASKLRTSPYEQYF. Here the CDR3 DNA reads TGTGCCAGCAAACTAAGGACTAGTCCCTACGAGCAGTACTTC. The chain has TRBV2 and TRBJ2-7, with 7 nucleotides matching TRBD2. Germline V lookup: CDR1 SNHLY, CDR2 FYNNEI. V trimming: 7 bases; J trimming: 2 bases; junction bases outside the gene matches: 8. This CDR3 spans 14 amino acids.

In this sample, this clone turned up a few times. This sequence joins TRBV2 and TRBJ1-5; D is undetermined. Per the germline V gene, CDR1 is SNHLY and CDR2 is FYNNEI. The V end lost 0 bases, the J end lost 4 bases, and 10 bases lay between the germline ends. The CDR3 is 15 residues long. The CDR3 here is CASSEAGVGNQPQHF. CDR3 in DNA: TGTGCCAGCAGTGAAGCTGGAGTCGGGAATCAGCCCCAGCATTTT. The full variable domain, in which reference TRBV2 and TRBJ1-5 provide the parts outside the CDR3, is EPEVTQTPSHQVTQMGQEVILRCVPISNHLYFYWYRQILGQKVEFLVSFYNNEISEKSEIFDDQFSVERPDGSNFTLKIRSTKLEDSAMYFCASSEAGVGNQPQHFGDGTRLSIL.